Sequencing of this TCR beta chain was carried out in a study of cytomegalovirus exposure and HLA in healthy donors. Across the whole study: A subsequent analysis stated that the 120 or so validation repertoires were run on the same platform as the 550 to 750 first-cohort repertoires. Findings and caveats of the study: It was confirmed in vitro that three of the CMV-associated chains were specific for CMV antigens. Across donors, most TCRs were seen rarely, yet some public ones were widespread.

Trimming stripped 0 bases from V and 4 bases from J, with 10 bases between. The V gene's germline CDR1 is KGHSH and CDR2 LQKENI. The CDR3 is made up of 14 amino acids. Assay: immunoSEQ multiplex PCR; the TCRdb copy retains only in-frame clones and omits some. This sample has roughly 110,000 clones, with roughly nine tenths found just once. In the case of this clone: Its antigen is not identified.

This TCR was sampled from a woman between 18 and 30 years old in good health and CMV-seropositive. Material: PBMCs. V usage is TRBV18 and J usage is TRBJ2-7, with D perhaps matching TRBD2 (6 bases). CDR3 loop: CASSPPSGTYEQYF. Written as DNA, the CDR3 is TGTGCCAGCTCACCACCGTCGGGGACTTACGAGCAGTACTTC.